The entry below describes one T cell receptor beta chain. It has no known antigen specificity. No quality values exist for individual bases; no much larger clone is one base distant. Trimmed from V: 5 bases; trimmed from J: 3 bases; junction bases lacking a gene match: 16. There are 18 amino acids in the CDR3, from cysteine to phenylalanine inclusive. Only CDR3 DNA is held: 54 bases, read in frame from base 1. The CDR1 and CDR2 encoded by the germline V gene are MDHEN and SYDVKM. The data were obtained in a study of blood T cell repertoires in COVID-19 (dated by TCRdb to the early 2020s). Concerning the study at large: Collaborator samples came from the United States, Italy and Spain and covered acute and convalescent phases of COVID-19. Sample metadata almost always included a de-identified subject ID, COVID-19 status, age in years and sex. The prospective study material was composed of cDNA or gDNA derived from T cells, B-cell-depleted T cells, or PBMCs. The repertoires were released in a freely available public database intended as a resource for research on the immune response to SARS-CoV-2. Deeply sampled blood TCRbeta repertoires from subjects exposed to, actively infected with, or recovered from COVID-19 were included in the dataset. Where available, HLA class I and class II types were taken from metadata supplied by the sample provider and were not determined by assay-based typing. Samples came from the ongoing ImmuneRACE study (first 160 participants) plus 1,254 subjects from 6 global collaborators. Broader findings and caveats from the paper: The amount of clinical and demographic metadata varied by source and participant and was provided uncurated.

Each collaborating institution followed its own protocols to collect whole blood in K2EDTA tubes. For TCRbeta analysis, collaborators shipped samples in one of three forms: frozen whole blood, isolated PBMCs, or DNA extracted from either of those sample types. The immunoSEQ Assay, a bias-controlled multiplex PCR, was used to amplify TCRbeta CDR3 regions from genomic DNA. The authors' pipeline ran thus. Nucleated cell counts per sample were estimated from amplification of reference gene primers within the assay. To quantify the absolute abundance of each unique TCRbeta CDR3 rearrangement, sequence reads were collapsed and filtered. For each sample, productive Simpson clonality was calculated by taking the square root of Simpson's diversity index across productive rearrangements. The table comes from immuneACCESS by way of TCRdb, which keeps in-frame sequences with V and J called. Part of the clones is missing from these tables; in studies checked, under half for an unresolved V gene and the rest for unknown reasons. The V and J calls and clone size were taken over from that table, and D and trimming were inferred from the DNA. This sample comprises around 250,000 clones, approximately 81% of them detected only once. The biggest ten clones account for about 3.4% of the sample.

The chain was built from TRBV28 and TRBJ2-1; TRBD2 agrees with 7 junctional bases. This receptor was identified in a woman under 30 with acute or convalescent COVID-19. The specimen sequenced was peripheral blood. The CDR3 protein: CASSNLHPGIAGYNEQFF. The base sequence is TGTGCCAGCAGTAATCTACACCCCGGGATAGCGGGCTACAATGAGCAGTTCTTC.